The entry below describes one T cell receptor beta chain. The antigen remains undetermined. This sample is part of a study of cytomegalovirus exposure and HLA in healthy donors. Study results and limitations: Cytomegalovirus status was reportedly diagnosed by the classifier with high sensitivity and specificity. The sole available immune exposure information was CMV serostatus. Most TCR beta V segments were productive about 87% or about 30% of the time in an earlier analysis.

The PCR employed 60 Vbeta primers together with 13 Jbeta primers. The data were produced by immunoSEQ multiplex PCR, yet TCRdb's version contains in-frame clones alone and is incomplete. Of about 180,000 clones listed, about 80% are singletons. Trimming took 4 bases from V and 4 from J; bases not matched to a gene: 13. Germline-derived CDR1 and CDR2 are SGDLS and YYNGEE. The CDR3 sequence is 16 residues long. The origin of this receptor is a woman aged 45-60 years in good health and CMV-seronegative. V is TRBV9 and J is TRBJ1-2; 7 nucleotides line up with TRBD1. The sequenced material came from PBMCs. The chain's CDR3 is CASSPAWQGGLYGYTF. For the CDR3, the DNA is TGTGCCAGCAGCCCTGCCTGGCAGGGGGGACTCTATGGCTACACCTTC.